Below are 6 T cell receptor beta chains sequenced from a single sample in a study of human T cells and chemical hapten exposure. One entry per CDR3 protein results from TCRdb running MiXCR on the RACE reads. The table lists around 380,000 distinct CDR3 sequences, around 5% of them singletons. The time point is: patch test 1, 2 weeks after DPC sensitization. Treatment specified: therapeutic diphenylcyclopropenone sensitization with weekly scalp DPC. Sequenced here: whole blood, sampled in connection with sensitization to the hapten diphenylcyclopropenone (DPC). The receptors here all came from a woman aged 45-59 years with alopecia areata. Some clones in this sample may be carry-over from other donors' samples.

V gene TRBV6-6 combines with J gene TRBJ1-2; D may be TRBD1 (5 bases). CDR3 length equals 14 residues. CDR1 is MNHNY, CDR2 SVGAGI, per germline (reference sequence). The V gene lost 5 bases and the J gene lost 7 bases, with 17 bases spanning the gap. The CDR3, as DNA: TGTGCCAGCAGTAGCCGGGACGCAGAGAGTGGCTACACCTTC. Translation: CASSSRDAESGYTF.

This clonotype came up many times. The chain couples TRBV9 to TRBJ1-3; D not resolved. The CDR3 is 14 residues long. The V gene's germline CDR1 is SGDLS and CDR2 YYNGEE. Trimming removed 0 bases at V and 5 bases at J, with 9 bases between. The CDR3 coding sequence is TGTGCCAGCAGCGTAGGTAAAGGCAGAAACACCATATATTTT. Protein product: CASSVGKGRNTIYF.

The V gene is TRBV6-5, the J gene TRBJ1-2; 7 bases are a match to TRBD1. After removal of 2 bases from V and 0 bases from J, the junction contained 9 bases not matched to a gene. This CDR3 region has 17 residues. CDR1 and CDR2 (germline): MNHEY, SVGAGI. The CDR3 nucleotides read TGTGCCAGCAGTTACGGGGACAGACTCGCTTCTAACTATGGCTACACCTTC. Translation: CASSYGDRLASNYGYTF.

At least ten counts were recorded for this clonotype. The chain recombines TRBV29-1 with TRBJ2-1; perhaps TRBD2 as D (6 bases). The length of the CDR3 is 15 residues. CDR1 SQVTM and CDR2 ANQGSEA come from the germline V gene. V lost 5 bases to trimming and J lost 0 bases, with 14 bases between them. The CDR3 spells CSVLGIAVSYNEQFF. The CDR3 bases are TGCAGCGTTTTAGGAATAGCGGTCTCCTACAATGAGCAGTTCTTC.

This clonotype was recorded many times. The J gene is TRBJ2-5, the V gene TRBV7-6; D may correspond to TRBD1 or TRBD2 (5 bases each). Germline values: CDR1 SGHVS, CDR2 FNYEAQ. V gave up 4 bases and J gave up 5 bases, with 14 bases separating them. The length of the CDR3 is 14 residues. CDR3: CASSWGLAVETQYF. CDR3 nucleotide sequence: TGTGCCAGCAGCTGGGGGTTGGCTGTGGAGACCCAGTACTTC.

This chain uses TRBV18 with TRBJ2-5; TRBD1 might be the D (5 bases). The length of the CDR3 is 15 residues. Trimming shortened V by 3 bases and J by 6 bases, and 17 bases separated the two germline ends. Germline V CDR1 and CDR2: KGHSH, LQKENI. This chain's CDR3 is CASSPRLGLGKTQYF. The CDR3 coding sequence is TGTGCCAGCTCACCTCGGCTGGGGCTCGGAAAGACCCAGTACTTC.